The 27 T cell receptor beta chains in this list originate from one sample, sequenced in a study of post-analysis software for immune sequencing data. Study-level findings and limits: Compared with controls, patients had more of 4 to 6 TRBV segments, including TRBV5-6, TRBV5-1 and TRBV20-1.

What these receptors recognize is not known. Tagging with unique molecular identifiers was a feature of the TCR beta cDNA libraries. TCRdb reprocessed the PCR reads with MiXCR, giving one entry per CDR3 protein. The sample lists fewer than 900,000 distinct CDR3 sequences; more than 45% were seen once. Input material: blood. All receptors derive from a girl aged 10-17 years with multiple sclerosis.

This clonotype came up once. The chain carries TRBV12-3 or TRBV12-4 and TRBJ1-4; tentatively, D is TRBD1 (5 bases). Trimming took off 0 bases at V and 4 bases at J, with 12 bases between the two ends. This CDR3 is 16 amino acids long. The CDR3 region is CASSLAPTRVNEKLFF. CDR3 sequence (DNA): TGTGCCAGCAGTTTAGCCCCAACCAGGGTTAATGAAAAACTGTTTTTT.

This clonotype was found a few times. V usage is TRBV6-6 and J usage is TRBJ2-1; D ambiguous. CDR1 and CDR2 (germline): MNHNY, SVGAGI (reference sequence). The ends were cut back, 6 bases at V and 6 bases at J, with 15 bases in the middle. The CDR3 sequence is 14 residues long. The CDR3 loop reads CASRGPTRSNEQFF. As DNA, the CDR3 is TGTGCCAGCAGGGGCCCGACTCGTTCCAATGAGCAGTTCTTC.

The chain carries TRBV3-1 and TRBJ2-1; 10 positions match TRBD2. Germline V lookup: CDR1 LGHDT, CDR2 YNNKEL (reference sequence). The V and J ends lost 1 base and 10 bases, in that order; junction bases with no gene match: 7. This CDR3 comprises 15 residues. The CDR3 here is CASSQGLAGVGEQFF. CDR3 in DNA: TGTGCCAGCAGCCAAGGCCTAGCGGGAGTCGGGGAGCAGTTCTTC.

This clonotype was picked up a small number of times. The chain uses TRBV6-1 and TRBJ1-2, with 8 positions matching TRBD1. The trim removed 7 bases at V and 6 bases at J, leaving 13 bases unmatched. Germline V CDR1 and CDR2: MNHNS, SASEGT. The CDR3 has 15 residues. The CDR3 nucleotides are TGTGCCAGCACCACCAGGAAGACAGGGGTGAATGGCTACACCTTC. Translated: CASTTRKTGVNGYTF.

V is TRBV4-3 and J is TRBJ2-1; D call uncertain. The CDR3 extends over 14 amino acids. The V gene's germline CDR1 is LGHNA and CDR2 YSLEER. Trimming removed 5 bases from V and 7 bases from J, with 15 bases in between. The CDR3 sequence is CASSSGPLVNEQFF. CDR3 DNA: TGCGCCAGCAGCTCGGGCCCCCTGGTGAATGAGCAGTTCTTC.

This clonotype was observed a few times. The gene calls are TRBV5-1 and TRBJ2-1; no firm D call. The CDR3 consists of 13 residues. The V gene lost 0 bases and the J gene lost 7 bases, with 8 bases spanning the gap. Germline V gene lookup returns CDR1 SGHRS and CDR2 YFSETQ. The CDR3 sequence is CASSLGDWNEQFF. The CDR3 DNA reads TGCGCCAGCAGCTTGGGTGACTGGAATGAGCAGTTCTTC.

The rearrangement uses TRBV29-1 and TRBJ2-5, with 8 bases lining up with TRBD2. Per the germline V gene, CDR1 is SQVTM and CDR2 is ANQGSEA. CDR3 size: 12 residues. The CDR3 nucleotides read TGCACCTTCCGAGCGGGAGCAGAGACCCAGTACTTC. Protein: CTFRAGAETQYF.

This chain joins TRBV20-1 and TRBJ2-3; 10 nucleotides line up with TRBD1. CDR1 is DFQATT, CDR2 SNEGSKA, per germline (reference sequence). After removal of 6 bases from V and 2 bases from J, the junction contained 8 bases not matched to a gene. The CDR3 is made up of 15 amino acids. The CDR3 is CSAEGTGEFTDTQYF. CDR3 sequence (DNA): TGCAGTGCCGAAGGGACAGGGGAATTCACAGATACGCAGTATTTT.

V is TRBV24-1 and J is TRBJ2-1; possibly TRBD1 for D (7 bases). Germline loops: CDR1 KGHDR, CDR2 SFDVKD. The CDR3 is 15 amino acids. Trimming removed 1 base at V and 6 bases at J, with 12 bases between. CDR3 protein: CATSDFHRGGNEQFF. The CDR3 nucleotides read TGTGCCACCAGTGATTTCCACAGGGGAGGCAATGAGCAGTTCTTC.

This chain uses TRBV4-1 with TRBJ2-5, with D uncertain. The length of the CDR3 is 14 residues. The germline V gene has CDR1 MGHRA and CDR2 YSYEKL. V lost 2 bases, J lost 5 bases, and 12 bases lay in between. CDR3 sequence reads: CASSQWEAGETQYF. CDR3 DNA: TGCGCCAGCAGCCAATGGGAAGCCGGGGAGACCCAGTACTTC.

This clonotype has at least ten counts. J is TRBJ1-5 and V is TRBV18; 10 bases map to TRBD1. Per germline, CDR1 KGHSH and CDR2 LQKENI. J lost 4 bases, V lost 0 bases, and 0 bases had no gene match. CDR3 length: 15 residues. CDR3 sequence: CASSPPGQGNQPQHF. The CDR3 coding sequence is TGTGCCAGCTCACCACCGGGACAGGGGAATCAGCCCCAGCATTTT. Based on the CDR3 plus reference TRBV18 and TRBJ1-5, the full variable domain is NAGVMQNPRHLVRRRGQEARLRCSPMKGHSHVYWYRQLPEEGLKFMVYLQKENIIDESGMPKERFSAEFPKEGPSILRIQQVVRGDSAAYFCASSPPGQGNQPQHFGDGTRLSIL.

This chain uses TRBV29-1 with TRBJ2-1; TRBD2 aligns across 16 bases. The J segment lost 8 bases and the V segment lost 6 bases, leaving 4 bases of the junction unmatched. The CDR3 has 14 residues. Germline assignment: CDR1 SQVTM and CDR2 ANQGSEA. The CDR3 DNA follows: TGCAGCGTGGGACTAGCGGGAGGGCGTGATGAGCAGTTCTTC. Translating it yields CSVGLAGGRDEQFF.

V is TRBV20-1 and J is TRBJ2-3, with D possibly TRBD2 on 6 matching bases. With 3 bases removed from V and 3 bases from J, the gap between germline ends came to 10 bases. The germline V gene has CDR1 DFQATT and CDR2 SNEGSKA (reference sequence). The CDR3 spans 13 residues. This CDR3 reads CSARSLATDTQYF. In DNA, the CDR3 is TGCAGTGCTAGGTCCCTAGCGACAGATACGCAGTATTTT.

The J gene is TRBJ2-2, the V gene TRBV28, with no clear D. Trimming took off 9 bases at V and 3 bases at J, with 8 bases between the two ends. The CDR3 consists of 12 residues. The V gene's germline CDR1 is MDHEN and CDR2 SYDVKM. The CDR3 reads CASLEYTGELFF. The CDR3 region has the DNA TGTGCCAGTCTAGAGTACACCGGGGAGCTGTTTTTT.

V gene TRBV25-1 combines with J gene TRBJ2-3; 14 bases agree with TRBD2. Germline CDR1 is MGHDK and CDR2 is SYGVNS. J lost 5 bases, V lost 0 bases, and 10 bases had no gene match. There are 19 residues in the CDR3. The CDR3 DNA is TGTGCCAGCAGTGAATATTCCCCGACTAGCGGGAGGGCGGGAGATACGCAGTATTTT. Translated, it gives CASSEYSPTSGRAGDTQYF.

V and J are TRBV10-3 and TRBJ2-7; 9 positions match TRBD2. The J call may be mistaken, given a closer DNA end match to TRBJ2-5. This CDR3 has 16 residues. Germline lookup yields CDR1 ENHRY and CDR2 SYGVKD. CDR3 sequence reads: CAISESGGRASETQYF. CDR3 nucleotide sequence: TGTGCCATCAGTGAGTCCGGCGGGAGGGCCTCGGAGACCCAGTACTTC.

The V call is TRBV11-2, the J call TRBJ2-1; 12 nucleotides line up with TRBD2. V was clipped by 1 base and J by 7 bases; unmatched bases: 11. Germline V gives CDR1 SGHAT, CDR2 FQNNGV. The CDR3 extends over 18 amino acids. The CDR3 reads CASSLGLTGLAGSNEQFF. In DNA, the CDR3 is TGTGCCAGCAGCTTAGGTCTCACCGGACTAGCGGGATCGAATGAGCAGTTCTTC.

This clonotype has just one count. The gene calls are TRBV5-5 and TRBJ2-1, with TRBD2 matching 10 bases. CDR1 and CDR2 from the germline V gene are SGHKS and YYEKEE (reference sequence). The V and J ends lost 4 bases and 9 bases, in that order; junction bases with no gene match: 7. The CDR3 covers 14 residues. This CDR3 reads CASSHSGRAIEQFF. CDR3 DNA sequence: TGTGCCAGCAGCCACAGCGGGAGGGCCATTGAGCAGTTCTTC.

The J gene is TRBJ1-4, the V gene TRBV28; D is undetermined. The V end lost 1 base, the J end lost 1 base, and 13 bases lay between the germline ends. From germline, CDR1 is MDHEN and CDR2 SYDVKM. The CDR3 extends over 17 amino acids. Here the CDR3 reads CASSLSFSSGTNEKLFF. As DNA, the CDR3 is TGTGCCAGCAGTTTATCGTTCAGCAGCGGAACTAATGAAAAACTGTTTTTT.

In this sample, this clonotype turned up a few times. The chain uses TRBV25-1 and TRBJ1-2, with TRBD1 matching 8 bases. V lost 2 bases and J lost 4; bases outside the gene matches: 3. Germline CDR1 reads MGHDK; CDR2 reads SYGVNS. CDR3 length: 14 residues. The CDR3 coding sequence is TGTGCCAGCAGTGAAGACAGGGGATTCTATGGCTACACCTTC. Translating it yields CASSEDRGFYGYTF.

The chain carries TRBV5-1 and TRBJ1-2; TRBD1 is a possible D gene (5 bases). The CDR3 consists of 14 residues. Germline CDR1 reads SGHRS; CDR2 reads YFSETQ. V lost 1 base and J lost 4, with 11 bases in between. In nucleotides, the CDR3 is TGCGCCAGCAGCTTGAGCAGGGAGGGCTATGGCTACACCTTC. This codes for CASSLSREGYGYTF.

This clonotype was recorded a few times. The chain recombines TRBV30 with TRBJ1-1; no reliable D call. V dropped 4 bases and J dropped 1 base, with 10 bases sitting between them. Germline values: CDR1 GTSNPN, CDR2 SVGIG (reference sequence). The CDR3 runs 13 residues. CDR3 DNA sequence: TGTGCCTGGAAGTCCTCGGGGAACACTGAAGCTTTCTTT. Its translation: CAWKSSGNTEAFF. Using reference TRBV30 and TRBJ1-1 for the parts outside the CDR3, the full variable domain is SQTIHQWPATLVQPVGSPLSLECTVEGTSNPNLYWYRQAAGRGLQLLFYSVGIGQISSEVPQNLSASRPQDRQFILSSKKLLLSDSGFYLCAWKSSGNTEAFFGQGTRLTVV.

This chain joins TRBV20-1 and TRBJ2-3; 14 bases are shared with TRBD2. CDR3 size: 17 residues. Trimming took 6 bases from V and 0 from J; bases not matched to a gene: 8. From germline, CDR1 is DFQATT and CDR2 SNEGSKA (reference sequence). The CDR3 nucleotides are TGCAGTGCAAACGGACTAGCGGGAGGTGGTAGCACAGATACGCAGTATTTT. Translating it yields CSANGLAGGGSTDTQYF.

The chain combines TRBV24-1 with TRBJ2-1; no clear D gene. Germline-derived CDR1 and CDR2 are KGHDR and SFDVKD. With 4 bases removed from V and 5 bases from J, the gap between germline ends came to 8 bases. The CDR3 contains 13 residues. The CDR3 DNA reads TGTGCCACCAGTGAGTTGCCCCACAATGAGCAGTTCTTC. Its translation: CATSELPHNEQFF.

With regard to this clonotype: The junction does not match germline at one end; this may be a read error. The chain recombines TRBV28 with TRBJ1-1, with D perhaps TRBD1 (6 bases). Per the germline V gene, CDR1 is MDHEN and CDR2 is SYDVKM. This CDR3 is 20 amino acids long. The CDR3 loop is CTSRPTLNGGQGNPNTEAFF. CDR3 in DNA: TGTACCAGCAGACCGACCCTTAATGGGGGGCAGGGCAACCCGAACACTGAAGCTTTCTTT. Together with reference TRBV28 and TRBJ1-1, the CDR3 gives the full variable domain: DVKVTQSSRYLVKRTGEKVFLECVQDMDHENMFWYRQDPGLGLRLIYFSYDVKMKEKGDIPEGYSVSREKKERFSLILESASTNQTSMYLCTSRPTLNGGQGNPNTEAFFGQGTRLTVV.

This sequence joins TRBV7-3 and TRBJ2-7, with D possibly matching TRBD2 (5 bases). The DNA end lines up better with TRBJ2-5; the J call may be wrong. Germline CDR1 SGHTA, CDR2 FQGTGA. This CDR3 comprises 13 residues. In DNA, the CDR3 is TGTGCCAGCAGCTTAGAGCGGCGCGGGACCCAGTACTTC. The encoded protein is CASSLERRGTQYF.

This clonotype was observed a handful of times. Sequence at one end of the junction differs from germline and may be a read error. The rearrangement joins TRBV29-1 to TRBJ2-7; D gene unclear. Germline assignment: CDR1 SQVTM and CDR2 ANQGSEA. CDR3 length equals 11 residues. The DNA of the CDR3 is TGCAGCGTTGTACTAAACTACGAGCAGGACTTC. Translated: CSVVLNYEQDF.